The 14 T cell receptor beta chains below come from one sample, sequenced in a study of identical twins listed by TCRdb under 2016. The library was produced with 5' RACE. Instrument on record: Illumina HiSeq 2000. TCRdb trimmed the raw reads at Q25, called clones with MiXCR and kept productive beta chains. Rows merge per CDR3 protein into single entries with the most common DNA and genes. This sample gives a few hundred thousand distinct CDR3 sequences in total; more than 9% of them show up just once. The ten largest clones add up to roughly 3% of the sample. The sample was also reused in another study, on yellow fever vaccine responses in identical twins.

Input material: PBMCs. The origin of the receptors is a young woman in good health.

The chain carries TRBV12-3 or TRBV12-4 and TRBJ2-4, with 10 positions matching TRBD2. V shed 4 bases, J shed 0 bases, and the junction held 3 bases outside the gene matches. This CDR3 is 16 amino acids long. CDR3 protein: CASSWSGGAAKNIQYF. The CDR3 region has the DNA TGTGCCAGCAGTTGGAGCGGGGGGGCAGCCAAAAACATTCAGTACTTC.

This clonotype was detected ten times or more. The J gene is TRBJ2-7, the V gene TRBV6-2 or TRBV6-3; no definite D call. The germline V gene has CDR1 MNHEY and CDR2 SVGEGT. This CDR3 is built from 13 residues. The V gene lost 4 bases and the J gene lost 2 bases, with 9 bases spanning the gap. CDR3 in amino acids: CASSWGEAYEQYF. DNA of the CDR3: TGTGCCAGCAGTTGGGGTGAGGCCTACGAGCAGTACTTC.

This clonotype has a handful of counts. V usage is TRBV29-1 and J usage is TRBJ2-1; the D is unclear. V lost 5 bases to trimming and J lost 4 bases, with 15 bases between them. Germline assignment: CDR1 SQVTM and CDR2 ANQGSEA. This CDR3 is built from 14 residues. CDR3 sequence: CSVRAGISYNEQFF. CDR3 DNA sequence: TGCAGCGTTCGGGCTGGAATATCTTACAATGAGCAGTTCTTC.

The rearrangement links TRBV11-1 to TRBJ2-5, with D hard to call. The germline V and J ends were trimmed by 4 bases and 2 bases, with 23 bases remaining between them. CDR3 length: 18 amino acids. Germline V lookup: CDR1 SGHAT, CDR2 FQDESV (reference sequence). The CDR3 DNA follows: TGTGCCAGCAGCTCCCGCCTGGATGAGGCGGCGGATCAAGAGACCCAGTACTTC. It specifies CASSSRLDEAADQETQYF.

This clonotype has only a few counts. The chain joins TRBV6-2 or TRBV6-3 to TRBJ2-7; D possibly corresponds to TRBD2 (5 bases). The V end lost 6 bases, the J end lost 2 bases, and 11 bases lay between the germline ends. Per the germline V gene, CDR1 is MNHEY and CDR2 is SVGEGT. The CDR3 contains 13 residues. CDR3 amino acids: CASSAGLTYEQYF. DNA for the CDR3: TGTGCCAGCAGCGCGGGCCTAACCTACGAGCAGTACTTC.

This clonotype was detected a few times. This chain uses TRBV5-5 with TRBJ2-3; 7 bases are a match to TRBD2. The CDR3 is 17 amino acids. Germline V gives CDR1 SGHKS, CDR2 YYEKEE (reference sequence). V shed 3 bases and J 0 bases; nucleotides not matched to a gene: 10. CDR3 residues: CASSSGPSGTSTDTQYF. The CDR3 DNA follows: TGTGCCAGCAGCTCTGGTCCTAGCGGAACTAGCACAGATACGCAGTATTTT.

The V gene is TRBV6-5, the J gene TRBJ2-2; TRBD2 aligns across 7 bases. J lost 5 bases, V lost 4 bases, and 7 bases had no gene match. The CDR3 consists of 15 residues. The V gene's germline CDR1 is MNHEY and CDR2 SVGAGI. CDR3 coding DNA: TGTGCCAGCAGTTCTCCCCGCGGGAGTACCGGGGAGCTGTTTTTT. This gives the protein CASSSPRGSTGELFF.

This clonotype was observed at least ten times. The V and J genes are TRBV28 and TRBJ2-1, with a weak D call TRBD2 (5 bases). V was shortened by 5 bases and J by 7 bases, with 15 bases between the two germline ends. CDR1 and CDR2 (germline): MDHEN, SYDVKM. The CDR3 extends over 14 amino acids. CDR3 coding DNA: TGTGCCAGCAGTACCCGGACTCCCCCTAATGAGCAGTTCTTC. It translates to CASSTRTPPNEQFF. Based on the CDR3 plus reference TRBV28 and TRBJ2-1, the full variable domain is DVKVTQSSRYLVKRTGEKVFLECVQDMDHENMFWYRQDPGLGLRLIYFSYDVKMKEKGDIPEGYSVSREKKERFSLILESASTNQTSMYLCASSTRTPPNEQFFGPGTRLTVL.

This clonotype was observed at least ten times. The chain combines TRBV27 with TRBJ2-4; 14 nucleotides line up with TRBD2. CDR3 size: 16 residues. J gave up 8 bases and V 4 bases, and 7 bases lay outside the gene matches. From germline, CDR1 is MNHEY and CDR2 SMNVEV (reference sequence). For the CDR3, the DNA is TGTGCCAGCAGTTCGGGGACTAGCGGGAGTGAGGACATTCAGTACTTC. This encodes CASSSGTSGSEDIQYF.

The chain uses TRBV11-2 and TRBJ2-5; D uncertain. The germline V and J ends were trimmed by 5 bases and 3 bases, with 13 bases remaining between them. Germline V lookup: CDR1 SGHAT, CDR2 FQNNGV. The length of the CDR3 is 14 residues. CDR3 DNA: TGTGCCAGCAGCCCCCCGAAACAGAAAGAGACCCAGTACTTC. Translation gives CASSPPKQKETQYF.

This clonotype showed up many times. The chain couples TRBV5-1 to TRBJ2-5; a possible D gene is TRBD2 (6 bases). The germline V and J ends were trimmed by 3 bases and 5 bases, with 14 bases remaining between them. CDR1 is SGHRS and CDR2 is YFSETQ in the germline V gene. The CDR3 contains 14 residues. CDR3 nucleotide sequence: TGCGCCAGCAGCTCCCGGGGGTCGGGGGAGACCCAGTACTTC. It yields the protein CASSSRGSGETQYF.

This clonotype turned up a few times. The rearrangement uses TRBV4-3 and TRBJ2-7, with 12 nucleotides matching TRBD1. J was trimmed by 4 bases and V by 0 bases; bases with no gene match: 7. Per the germline V gene, CDR1 is LGHNA and CDR2 is YSLEER. The CDR3 length is 17 residues. This CDR3 reads CASSQEAGTGGFYEQYF. The CDR3 bases are TGCGCCAGCAGCCAAGAAGCTGGGACAGGGGGCTTTTACGAGCAGTACTTC.

This clonotype was recorded at least ten times. The chain carries TRBV10-3 and TRBJ2-1, with 7 bases that match TRBD2. The CDR3 totals 14 residues. Germline V lookup: CDR1 ENHRY, CDR2 SYGVKD. V trimming: 6 bases; J trimming: 5 bases; junction bases outside the gene matches: 7. Here the CDR3 DNA reads TGTGCCATCAGAGCCGGGGCGGGAGACAATGAGCAGTTCTTC. Encoded protein: CAIRAGAGDNEQFF.

On this clonotype itself: No DNA is shown, since the ends of the CDR3 on it are uncertain; the CDR3 is the one TCRdb lists. This chain connects TRBV20-1 to TRBJ2-2; the D call TRBD2 from the table was never checked on the DNA. The CDR3 contains 16 residues when both ends are counted. CDR1 DFQATT and CDR2 SNEGSKA come from the germline V gene (reference sequence). The CDR3 sequence is CSARAAGGTTPGSCFF.